This T cell receptor (beta chain) was identified during a study of cytotoxic CD8 clonotypes in ibrutinib-treated CLL. About the study: Partial responses numbered roughly 25 and complete responses 2; after a median around 63 months, about 14 stayed remitted and roughly twelve progressed. Study findings and constraints: Public clonotypes showed up rarely, and on treatment they shrank or held steady. Higher clonality was seen at ibrutinib response and a return toward baseline at progression.

Assay: immunoSEQ multiplex PCR; the TCRdb copy retains only in-frame clones and omits some. The profile shows around 250,000 clones, under 80% of them singletons. This clone turned up a few times. The antigen remains unidentified. This CDR3 spans 13 amino acids. V gave up 1 base and J gave up 4 bases, with 8 bases separating them. Germline V gene data show CDR1 as SGHAT and CDR2 as FQNNGV. The chain links TRBV11-2 to TRBJ2-7, with a possible D match to TRBD1 (6 bases). The sample here was PBMCs, taken after 24 months of ibrutinib treatment. This clonotype was sampled from a human donor with chronic lymphocytic leukemia. As DNA, the CDR3 is TGTGCCAGCAGCTTAGTACAGGGTTACGAGCAGTACTTC. It encodes CASSLVQGYEQYF.